Here is one TCR beta chain with its context. Its antigen is unknown. Per-base quality was not reported, and no clone a single base away is much larger than it. Library preparation employed multiplex PCR. Reads for this sample came from an Illumina HiSeq 4000. iRepertoire HTBI primers and Arm-PCR amplification of CDR3 regions were used to construct TCR beta libraries. Before sequencing, the PCR products went through gel purification. On the study's bioinformatics: Gene usage analysis of CDR3 amino acid clonotypes used the 62 TRBV and more than 13 TRBJ segments found across samples. COPE and FqMerger were used to merge the filtered high-quality paired reads into contigs. BLAST was used to align contigs to the IMGT TRBV, TRBD and TRBJ reference genes, and CDR3 was defined following IMGT. Highly expanded clones were defined as clonotypes with a frequency above 0.1%. Shannon entropy served as the measure of repertoire diversity, while the Gini coefficient captured V-J evenness. Clonotypes shared by more than one individual were considered public. In-frame beta chains were kept once TCRdb had trimmed the public reads at Q25 with fastp and called clones with MiXCR. For every CDR3 protein sequence, its rows merge into one entry that carries the most common genes and DNA. These V and J calls originate from TCRdb's pipeline instead of the authors' own analysis. Across this sample there are about 380,000 distinct CDR3 sequences, with 15% seen only once. Roughly 20% of the sample goes to the ten largest clones.

In light of the paper, this sample's time point label describes: newly diagnosed GD, antithyroid drugs for less than 3 months. For both TCR sequencing and RNA sequencing, RNA was extracted from PBMCs using TRIzol. Graves' disease was diagnosed according to American Thyroid Association guidelines. The patients came from an endocrinology department in Xi'an, China. From each patient, around 8.3 milliliters of peripheral blood was collected into an EDTA anticoagulant tube. Ficoll Paque Plus density gradient separation was used to isolate PBMCs, and no additional T cell sorting was done. RNA quality was checked with an Agilent 2100 Bioanalyzer and agarose gel, and concentration with a NanoDrop 2000. These data come from a study of regulatory T cells in long-lasting Graves disease (dated by TCRdb to 2020 to 2023). Looking at the study overall: In the newly diagnosed Graves' disease group, patients had been taking antithyroid drugs for less than 3 months. A total of about 35 samples underwent TCR sequencing, from some 13 patients with persistent Graves' disease and approximately 20 patients with newly diagnosed Graves' disease. The study was registered as a clinical trial and conducted in China. This study used TCR sequencing and RNA sequencing of peripheral blood to compare persistent Graves' disease patients against newly diagnosed Graves' disease patients.

On the study overall, not on this receptor specifically: As a limitation, the authors acknowledged that the small sample size may reduce accuracy. Persistent Graves' disease patients showed lower TCR Shannon entropy and fewer highly expanded clones than newly diagnosed patients, suggesting clonal expansion. A larger number of public clonotypes was shared among persistent patients (around 2,700) than among newly diagnosed patients (approximately 930). Only peripheral blood was studied, because thyroid tissue, the primary lesion, was inaccessible. Sequencing and analysis were limited to the TCR beta chain. TRBV28, TRBJ1-2 and TRBJ2-5 were preferentially used in persistent disease, while TRBV20-1 and TRBJ2-1 were favored in newly diagnosed disease.

Trimming takes 2 bases off V and 4 bases off J; junction bases not matched to a gene: 6. Taken from the germline V gene, the CDR1 and CDR2 loops are SGHTA and FQGNSA. Including the terminal cysteine and phenylalanine, the CDR3 comprises 16 residues. Only the CDR3 DNA stays, 48 bases, in frame from base 1. Rearrangement joined TRBV7-2 to TRBJ2-2, and 8 bases in between align with TRBD2. This TCR was recovered from a female donor with Graves disease. The material was peripheral blood mononuclear cells (PBMCs), obtained at new diagnosis, from a patient treated with antithyroid drugs. In nucleotides, the sequence is TGTGCCAGCAGCTTAAGCTTCCGGGAGGGCACCGGGGAGCTGTTTTTT. This gives the protein CASSLSFREGTGELFF.